This is a list of T cell receptor beta chains from one sample in a study of blood T cell repertoires in COVID-19. Repertoires were generated with immunoSEQ multiplex PCR, while TCRdb's copy carries only in-frame clones and drops some. Of about 490,000 clones listed, around 85% are singletons. The sequencing input was peripheral blood. Every receptor here comes from a human donor in a cohort sampled during active COVID-19. CDR3s include the opening cysteine and the closing phenylalanine or tryptophan. A D gene is named only where the DNA matches it firmly. Clone size, where shown, is once, few, many, or a class for clones that have expanded.

cdr3_aa cdr3_nt v_call d_call clone_size j_call
CASSQDIGEGLLFF TGTGCCAGCAGCCAAGATATAGGGGAGGGGTTACTGTTTTTT TRBV4-2 - few TRBJ1-4
CASSISGQGANQPQHF TGTGCCAGTAGTATATCGGGACAGGGGGCCAATCAGCCCCAGCATTTT TRBV19 TRBD1 - TRBJ1-5
CASSWRGPPYEQYF TGTGCCAGCAGTTGGAGGGGGCCCCCCTACGAGCAGTACTTC TRBV27 - - TRBJ2-7
CASSLALAGVSEQYF TGTGCCAGCAGCTTGGCCCTTGCGGGAGTAAGCGAGCAGTACTTC TRBV5-4 TRBD2 - TRBJ2-7
CASSLVGVSKYF TGCGCCAGCAGCTTGGTGGGCGTTTCTAAGTACTTC TRBV5-1 - - TRBJ2-4
CASTENGYEQYF TGTGCCAGCACCGAGAACGGGTACGAGCAGTACTTC TRBV6-5 - - TRBJ2-7
CASSEFRGNEQFF TGTGCCAGCAGTGAGTTTCGAGGCAATGAGCAGTTCTTC TRBV2 - - TRBJ2-1
CASSDTGANVLTF TGTGCCAGCAGCGACACTGGGGCCAACGTCCTGACTTTC TRBV2 - - TRBJ2-6
CASSVAGGFTGELFF TGTGCCAGCAGCGTAGCGGGAGGTTTTACCGGGGAGCTGTTTTTT TRBV9 TRBD2 - TRBJ2-2
CAWERQGNTEAFF TGTGCCTGGGAGAGACAGGGGAACACTGAAGCTTTCTTT TRBV30 TRBD1 - TRBJ1-1
CASSFEGGETQYF TGTGCCAGCAGCTTCGAGGGAGGGGAGACCCAGTACTTC TRBV11-3 TRBD2 once TRBJ2-5
CASLGTGYTEAFF TGTGCCAGCTTAGGTACAGGGTACACTGAAGCTTTCTTT TRBV18 - few TRBJ1-1
CASSPGLGELFF TGTGCCAGCAGCCCTGGCCTCGGGGAGCTGTTTTTT TRBV7-9 - - TRBJ2-2
CATSADRGGANYGYTF TGTGCCACCAGCGCAGATCGAGGGGGCGCTAACTATGGCTACACCTTC TRBV15 TRBD1 - TRBJ1-2
CASSLAWTGGDTQYF TGCGCCAGCAGCTTGGCATGGACAGGTGGAGATACGCAGTATTTT TRBV5-1 TRBD1 - TRBJ2-3
CASSLVSSEAFF TGTGCCAGCAGCTTAGTTTCCTCCGAAGCTTTCTTT TRBV7-9 - - TRBJ1-1
CASSPGTGVTTNEKLFF TGTGCCAGCTCACCAGGGACAGGGGTTACAACTAATGAAAAACTGTTTTTT TRBV18 TRBD1 - TRBJ1-4
CASSFVNTEAFF TGTGCCAGCAGTTTCGTGAACACTGAAGCTTTCTTT TRBV28 - - TRBJ1-1
CASSQVGRNRGLAGMIGHEQYF TGTGCCAGCAGCCAAGTGGGGCGAAACAGGGGTCTAGCGGGAATGATTGGGCACGAGCAGTACTTC TRBV3-1/TRBV3-2 TRBD2 once TRBJ2-7
CASRTGLAGGEQFF TGTGCCAGCAGGACCGGACTAGCGGGGGGTGAGCAGTTCTTC TRBV6-5 TRBD2 - TRBJ2-1
CASSTGQSSYNSPLHF TGTGCCAGCTCCACGGGACAGAGCTCCTATAATTCACCCCTCCACTTT TRBV18 TRBD1 - TRBJ1-6
CASSLQGSHQPQHF TGTGCCAGCAGTCTACAGGGGTCCCATCAGCCCCAGCATTTT TRBV2 TRBD1 - TRBJ1-5
CASSIVADRAWITEAFF TGTGCCAGTAGTATCGTTGCGGACAGGGCTTGGATCACTGAAGCTTTCTTT TRBV19 TRBD1 - TRBJ1-1
CSASTGTGTTDTQYF TGCAGTGCTAGTACCGGGACAGGGACGACAGATACGCAGTATTTT TRBV20-1 TRBD1 - TRBJ2-3
CASSSWTSGTNQETQYF TGTGCCAGCAGTTCGTGGACTAGCGGGACCAACCAAGAGACCCAGTACTTC TRBV27 TRBD2 - TRBJ2-5
CASTQTRTDNNEQFF TGTGCCAGCACCCAAACCCGGACGGACAACAATGAGCAGTTCTTC TRBV2 - - TRBJ2-1
CASSHPTTTGNWNTEAFF TGTGCCAGCAGTCACCCGACGACCACAGGGAATTGGAACACTGAAGCTTTCTTT TRBV2 - - TRBJ1-1
CASSLDSTGGYTF TGTGCCAGCAGTTTGGACAGCACAGGGGGCTACACCTTC TRBV28 - - TRBJ1-2
CASSSSIDRFKNQPQHF TGTGCCAGCAGTTCCTCGATCGACAGATTTAAGAATCAGCCCCAGCATTTT TRBV28 - - TRBJ1-5
CASSDRRVTQYF TGTGCCAGCAGCGATCGGAGGGTAACGCAGTATTTT TRBV14 - - TRBJ2-3
CASSQDRQGYTGELFF TGTGCCAGCAGCCAAGACCGACAGGGTTACACCGGGGAGCTGTTTTTT TRBV3-1/TRBV3-2 TRBD1 - TRBJ2-2
CATSDFPICGRHTDTQYF TGTGCCACCAGTGATTTTCCCATATGTGGGAGGCACACAGATACGCAGTATTTT TRBV24-1 - - TRBJ2-3
CAWIRGQGVRNTIYF TGTGCCTGGATTAGGGGACAGGGGGTCCGAAACACCATATATTTT TRBV30 TRBD1 - TRBJ1-3
CASTFSRQGRTDTQYF TGCGCCAGCACCTTTTCCCGACAGGGACGTACAGATACGCAGTATTTT TRBV5-1 TRBD1 - TRBJ2-3
CASSQGAFNEKLFF TGTGCCAGCTCTCAGGGGGCTTTTAATGAAAAACTGTTTTTT TRBV18 TRBD1 - TRBJ1-4
CAWSRLAGRETQYF TGTGCCTGGAGCCGCCTCGCGGGGCGGGAGACCCAGTACTTC TRBV30 - - TRBJ2-5
CASSLTVSGNTIYF TGTGCCAGCAGCTTGACAGTCTCTGGAAACACCATATATTTT TRBV11-2 - - TRBJ1-3
CASSLMRPSGQLLNYGYTF TGTGCCAGCAGTTTAATGCGACCGTCGGGACAGCTGCTTAACTATGGCTACACCTTC TRBV27 TRBD1 - TRBJ1-2
CATKADRRQETQYF TGTGCCACTAAAGCGGACAGGCGACAAGAGACCCAGTACTTC TRBV5-4 TRBD1 once TRBJ2-5
CAVRGLAVPNEQFF TGTGCCGTCCGGGGGCTAGCGGTACCCAATGAGCAGTTCTTC TRBV6-6 - - TRBJ2-1
CASSLMGTGVNQPQHF TGTGCCAGCAGCTTAATGGGGACAGGGGTAAATCAGCCCCAGCATTTT TRBV7-8 TRBD1 - TRBJ1-5
CASSLDPRVRQETQYF TGTGCCAGCAGCTTAGACCCCAGGGTGAGACAAGAGACCCAGTACTTC TRBV7-2 - - TRBJ2-5
CASSTGAGTTTQYF TGTGCCAGCAGTACCGGAGCGGGGACAACGACGCAGTATTTT TRBV6-2/TRBV6-3 - - TRBJ2-3
CASSLSLAGIDEQYF TGTGCCAGCAGCCTATCTCTGGCGGGTATAGACGAGCAGTACTTC TRBV7-3 - - TRBJ2-7
CASSYSLDRVNYGYTF TGTGCCAGCAGTTACTCCCTGGACAGGGTTAACTATGGCTACACCTTC TRBV6-2/TRBV6-3 TRBD1 - TRBJ1-2
CASSQVTVPPDAFF TGCGCCAGCAGCCAGGTAACAGTGCCCCCAGACGCTTTCTTT TRBV4-1 - few TRBJ1-1
CAYRASYEQYF TGTGCTTACAGGGCTTCCTACGAGCAGTACTTC TRBV30 - - TRBJ2-7
CASTLKWGGTEAFF TGTGCCAGTACCCTCAAGTGGGGGGGCACTGAAGCTTTCTTT TRBV19 - - TRBJ1-1